This T cell receptor (beta chain) appears in the sequencing data of a study of T cell responses to AZD1222 COVID-19 vaccine. The study, taken as a whole, reports: Baseline serology detected seropositivity in only 6 or 7 AZD1222 recipients.

As to this clone: Its target is not known.

J gave up 4 bases and V 6 bases, and 6 bases lay outside the gene matches. The CDR3 contains 14 residues. The germline V gene has CDR1 WNHNN and CDR2 SYGVQD (reference sequence). TCRdb's table, derived via immunoSEQ multiplex PCR, lists solely in-frame clones and lacks some. The repertoire consists of some 150,000 clones, with 88% occurring once and the leading ten covering around 3%. This sequence joins TRBV10-1 and TRBJ1-3, with 7 bases lining up with TRBD1. The receptor was isolated from an adult in good health. The source material was peripheral blood, sampled on day 0 of AZD1222 vaccination. The CDR3 protein is CASSAGTDGNTIYF. The CDR3 coding sequence is TGCGCCAGCAGCGCTGGGACAGACGGAAACACCATATATTTT.